Following are 19 T cell receptor beta chains from one sample sequenced in a study of shared T cell receptors in the human thymus. Sequencing used immunoSEQ multiplex PCR; TCRdb keeps in-frame clones, though not all of them. Of fewer than 700,000 clones in the sample, over 75% were seen once. The same sample was also studied in work on human thymus T cells.

Material: thymocytes. The source of these receptors is a boy in the first two years of life with a congenital heart defect.

The V gene is TRBV5-4, the J gene TRBJ2-7, with 7 bases identical to TRBD1. The CDR3 length is 15 residues. Per the germline V gene, CDR1 is SGHNT and CDR2 is YYREEE (reference sequence). The V gene end was trimmed by 0 bases and the J gene end by 4 bases; junction bases not matched to a gene: 7. The CDR3 loop reads CASSLAGDRSYEQYF. Here the CDR3 DNA reads TGTGCCAGCAGCTTGGCCGGGGACAGATCATACGAGCAGTACTTC.

V and J are TRBV7-9 and TRBJ2-1, with 8 bases aligning to TRBD1. The germline V gene has CDR1 SEHNR and CDR2 FQNEAQ (reference sequence). CDR3 length: 17 amino acids. The J segment lost 3 bases and the V segment lost 5 bases, leaving 12 bases of the junction unmatched. The CDR3 sequence is CASSLGDTGTGYNEQFF. As DNA, the CDR3 is TGTGCCAGCAGCCTGGGGGACACCGGGACAGGCTACAATGAGCAGTTCTTC.

This clone has just a few counts. The chain employs TRBV19 and TRBJ1-5, with TRBD1 matching over 8 bases. This CDR3 is 14 amino acids long. CDR1 is LNHDA, CDR2 SQIVND, per germline (reference sequence). Losses at the gene ends were 5 bases for V and 4 bases for J; bases not matched to a gene: 4. CDR3 region: CASSWDRRNQPQHF. The CDR3 DNA sequence: TGTGCCAGTAGTTGGGACAGGAGAAATCAGCCCCAGCATTTT. The full variable domain, rest sourced from reference TRBV19 and TRBJ1-5, is DGGITQSPKYLFRKEGQNVTLSCEQNLNHDAMYWYRQDPGQGLRLIYYSQIVNDFQKGDIAEGYSVSREKKESFPLTVTSAQKNPTAFYLCASSWDRRNQPQHFGDGTRLSIL.

J is TRBJ2-7 and V is TRBV10-2, with D perhaps matching TRBD2 (6 bases). This CDR3 comprises 17 residues. V was pared by 3 bases and J by 3 bases, with 21 bases between. CDR1 and CDR2 (germline): WSHSY, SAAADI. Written as DNA, the CDR3 is TGCGCCAGCAGTGAAGGGGAATGGAGGGGATATATCTACGAGCAGTACTTC. Translation: CASSEGEWRGYIYEQYF.

The rearrangement links TRBV5-1 to TRBJ2-1; TRBD2 matches 10 bases. With V trimmed by 0 bases and J by 12 bases, 6 bases remained unmatched. This CDR3 comprises 14 residues. Germline CDR1 reads SGHRS; CDR2 reads YFSETQ. CDR3 residues: CASSLVLAGVGQFF. The DNA for the CDR3 is TGCGCCAGCAGCTTGGTCCTAGCGGGAGTGGGGCAGTTCTTC. Full variable domain (missing parts from reference TRBV5-1 and TRBJ2-1): KAGVTQTPRYLIKTRGQQVTLSCSPISGHRSVSWYQQTPGQGLQFLFEYFSETQRNKGNFPGRFSGRQFSNSRSEMNVSTLELGDSALYLCASSLVLAGVGQFFGPGTRLTVL.

V usage is TRBV7-4 and J usage is TRBJ2-5; TRBD2 agrees at 9 bases. V lost 1 base to trimming and J lost 1 base; unmatched junction nucleotides: 4. In germline, CDR1 is SGHVT, CDR2 SQSDAQ. The CDR3 is 16 residues long. The CDR3 protein is CASSLGLAGIQETQYF. The CDR3 DNA reads TGTGCCAGCAGCTTAGGCCTAGCGGGAATCCAAGAGACCCAGTACTTC.

The rearrangement links TRBV4-3 to TRBJ2-7, with no clear D. Germline loops: CDR1 LGHNA, CDR2 YSLEER. This CDR3 has 12 residues. The V and J ends lost 0 bases and 4 bases respectively, with 4 bases between them. Written as DNA, the CDR3 is TGCGCCAGCAGCCAAGATCGGTACGAGCAGTACTTC. The encoded protein is CASSQDRYEQYF.

The V call is TRBV14, the J call TRBJ2-3; 9 nucleotides align to TRBD2. The CDR3 has 16 residues. J lost 1 base, V lost 3 bases, and 5 bases had no gene match. Germline V gene lookup returns CDR1 SGHDN and CDR2 FVKESK. The CDR3 here is CASSQERTSGTDTQYF. CDR3 bases: TGTGCCAGCAGCCAGGAACGGACTAGCGGCACAGATACGCAGTATTTT.

The CDR3, as DNA: TGCGCCAGCAGTGAATCTAGCGGGGCGCCCTTCTCCTACAATGAGCAGTTCTTC. Its translation is CASSESSGAPFSYNEQFF. The chain couples TRBV10-1 to TRBJ2-1, with 9 bases that match TRBD2. V dropped 3 bases and J dropped 0; count of bases not matched to a gene: 9. The CDR3 is 18 amino acids. CDR1 WNHNN and CDR2 SYGVQD come from the germline V gene (reference sequence).

The chain employs TRBV11-2 and TRBJ1-2, with 8 bases aligning to TRBD1. CDR3 length: 13 residues. CDR1 SGHAT and CDR2 FQNNGV come from the germline V gene. Unmatched junction bases numbered 4, after V lost 2 bases and J lost 8 bases. CDR3 DNA sequence: TGTGCCAGCAGCTTACGACAGGGGATAGGCTACACCTTC. It translates to CASSLRQGIGYTF.

The chain recombines TRBV20-1 with TRBJ1-1; D gene uncertain. V lost 6 bases and J lost 11, with 16 bases in between. The CDR3 covers 11 residues. Germline CDR1 and CDR2: DFQATT and SNEGSKA (reference sequence). CDR3 sequence reads: CSAADGAGAFF. The CDR3 nucleotides are TGCAGTGCAGCAGACGGTGCGGGGGCTTTCTTT.

This clone was seen just once. This chain connects TRBV4-3 to TRBJ2-7; D possibly corresponds to TRBD2 (6 bases). Germline-derived CDR1 and CDR2 are LGHNA and YSLEER. The CDR3 sequence is 13 residues long. Trimming stripped 0 bases from V and 11 bases from J, with 14 bases between. For the CDR3, the DNA is TGCGCCAGCAGCCAAGATCTGTCGGGGGTGGAGTACTTC. Translating it yields CASSQDLSGVEYF.

V gene TRBV29-1 combines with J gene TRBJ1-1; 9 bases agree with TRBD1. The CDR3 length is 15 residues. Germline values: CDR1 SQVTM, CDR2 ANQGSEA. The trim removed 4 bases at V and 8 bases at J, leaving 14 bases unmatched. Here the CDR3 DNA reads TGCAGCGTTGGCCTTGGAGACAGGGGGGTCCCCGAAGCTTTCTTT. This codes for CSVGLGDRGVPEAFF.

The CDR3 sequence: CASSRPRTGKETVGDYEQYF. CDR3 in DNA: TGTGCCAGCAGCCGACCCAGGACAGGCAAAGAGACGGTTGGAGACTACGAGCAGTACTTC. The chain combines TRBV5-4 with TRBJ2-7; 7 bases fit TRBD1. The CDR3 runs 20 residues. Germline V gene data show CDR1 as SGHNT and CDR2 as YYREEE (reference sequence). Unmatched junction bases numbered 25, after V lost 4 bases and J lost 3 bases.

The rearrangement links TRBV6-4 to TRBJ2-3; possible D gene TRBD1, 5 bases. CDR3 size: 15 residues. Looked up from germline, CDR1 is MRHNA and CDR2 is SNTAGT. Trimming shortened V by 3 bases and J by 4 bases, and 14 bases separated the two germline ends. DNA for the CDR3: TGTGCCAGCAGTGAGTCGGCAGGGTTGGCAGATACGCAGTATTTT. Its protein product is CASSESAGLADTQYF.

The V and J genes are TRBV7-9 and TRBJ2-7, with D tentatively TRBD2 (7 bases). Trimming took 6 bases from V and 0 from J, leaving 18 bases between them. Per germline, CDR1 SEHNR and CDR2 FQNEAQ (reference sequence). The CDR3 has 16 amino acids. CDR3 DNA sequence: TGTGCCAGCAGTAAGCATCGGGGGGCCAACTCCTACGAGCAGTACTTC. Translated: CASSKHRGANSYEQYF.

The genes are TRBV2 and TRBJ1-2; 10 nucleotides line up with TRBD1. Germline loops: CDR1 SNHLY, CDR2 FYNNEI. CDR3 length equals 15 residues. With 8 bases clipped from V and 0 bases from J, the junction kept 6 bases outside the gene matches. CDR3 in amino acids: CASPRQGAPNYGYTF. CDR3 nucleotide sequence: TGTGCCAGCCCCCGACAGGGGGCCCCTAACTATGGCTACACCTTC.

The V gene is TRBV2, the J gene TRBJ2-1, with 11 bases matching TRBD2. J was trimmed by 7 bases and V by 6 bases; bases with no gene match: 17. CDR1 and CDR2 from the germline V gene are SNHLY and FYNNEI. The CDR3 runs 18 residues. In nucleotides, the CDR3 is TGTGCCAGCAGGGAGACCTTGGGGACTAGCGGAGAGGGGAATGAGCAGTTCTTC. This sequence encodes CASRETLGTSGEGNEQFF.

Only one count was recorded for this clone. V and J are TRBV2 and TRBJ2-7, with 8 bases matching TRBD1. This CDR3 spans 16 amino acids. Germline V gene sequence: CDR1 SNHLY, CDR2 FYNNEI. V shed 6 bases and J 3 bases; nucleotides not matched to a gene: 13. The CDR3: CASSEQSRGRGYEQYF. CDR3 bases: TGTGCCAGCAGCGAGCAGTCCAGGGGGCGCGGCTACGAGCAGTACTTC. Full variable domain (rest looked up from reference TRBV2 and TRBJ2-7): EPEVTQTPSHQVTQMGQEVILRCVPISNHLYFYWYRQILGQKVEFLVSFYNNEISEKSEIFDDQFSVERPDGSNFTLKIRSTKLEDSAMYFCASSEQSRGRGYEQYFGPGTRLTVT.